Below, 6 T cell receptor beta chains from the same sample are listed, as sequenced in a study of cytomegalovirus exposure and HLA in healthy donors. The study ran its PCR with 60 Vbeta and 13 Jbeta primers. Profiled with immunoSEQ multiplex PCR; TCRdb holds only in-frame clones, not every one. The sample contains roughly 100,000 clones, roughly 72% of which appear only once. Input material: PBMCs. The receptors shown here come from a woman younger than 30 in good health and CMV-seropositive.

This rearrangement joins TRBV2 to TRBJ2-7; 8 positions agree with TRBD1. The CDR3 spans 14 residues. CDR1 SNHLY and CDR2 FYNNEI come from the germline V gene. J lost 6 bases, V lost 10 bases, and 14 bases had no gene match. The CDR3 loop reads CATLDRETSREQYF. Written as DNA, the CDR3 is TGTGCCACCCTGGACAGGGAGACTTCTCGCGAGCAGTACTTC.

The gene calls are TRBV11-2 and TRBJ2-7; a possible D gene is TRBD1 (7 bases). With 5 bases removed from V and 3 bases from J, the gap between germline ends came to 17 bases. CDR3 length: 15 residues. Germline V gene lookup returns CDR1 SGHAT and CDR2 FQNNGV. The CDR3 sequence is CASSQSRDSLYEQYF. The DNA for the CDR3 is TGTGCCAGCAGCCAATCGCGGGACAGCCTCTACGAGCAGTACTTC.

The CDR3 DNA reads TGCGCCAGCTTAGTCAACTATGGCTACACCTTC. This gives the protein CASLVNYGYTF. The rearrangement joins TRBV10-2 to TRBJ1-2; D call uncertain. Germline-derived CDR1 and CDR2 are WSHSY and SAAADI. The V end was cut by 8 bases, the J end by 2 bases, with 6 bases between. The CDR3 totals 11 residues.

In nucleotides, the CDR3 is TGTGCCAGCGGACTTAGCGGGCCGTCCTACAATGAGCAGTTCTTC. Its protein product is CASGLSGPSYNEQFF. The V call is TRBV27, the J call TRBJ2-1; 7 bases are a match to TRBD2. V dropped 8 bases and J dropped 1; count of bases not matched to a gene: 8. This CDR3 region has 15 residues. Germline CDR1 MNHEY, CDR2 SMNVEV (reference sequence).

The chain joins TRBV7-3 to TRBJ2-3; TRBD2 aligns across 7 bases. J was trimmed by 4 bases and V by 4 bases; bases with no gene match: 5. The germline V gene has CDR1 SGHTA and CDR2 FQGTGA. This CDR3 is built from 14 residues. In DNA form, the CDR3 reads TGTGCCAGCAGCTCCCTAGCGGAGTCAGATACGCAGTATTTT. Translating gives CASSSLAESDTQYF.

The chain carries TRBV30 and TRBJ1-1, with TRBD1 as a possible D gene (5 bases). V lost 6 bases to trimming and J lost 5 bases, with 7 bases between them. The CDR3 runs to 10 residues. The V gene's germline CDR1 is GTSNPN and CDR2 SVGIG (reference sequence). The CDR3 DNA follows: TGTGCCTGTGGGGGGACTGAAGCTTTCTTT. This gives the protein CACGGTEAFF.